One sample yielded the 15 T cell receptor beta chains listed below, sequenced in a study of cytomegalovirus exposure and HLA in healthy donors. The PCR made use of 60 Vbeta and 13 Jbeta primers. Method: immunoSEQ multiplex PCR; TCRdb's copy keeps in-frame clones and lacks some. The sample lists about 110,000 clones, about 64% occurring once. Sequenced input: PBMCs. The receptor set was obtained from a female donor in good health and CMV-seronegative.

This clone was seen just once. CDR3 sequence: CASSAMSGTKFF. In DNA form, the CDR3 reads TGTGCCAGCAGTGCGATGAGCGGCACAAAGTTCTTC. The chain carries TRBV27 and TRBJ2-1, with D perhaps TRBD2 (5 bases). Between the trimmed V and J ends, which lost 5 bases and 14 bases, there was a span of 16 bases. Germline CDR1 MNHEY, CDR2 SMNVEV (reference sequence). CDR3 length equals 12 residues.

The CDR3 is CASSSDRDGTQYF. DNA for the CDR3: TGCGCCAGCAGTTCGGACAGGGATGGAACGCAGTATTTT. V and J are TRBV10-1 and TRBJ2-3, with 8 bases that match TRBD1. The CDR3 covers 13 residues. Germline-derived CDR1 and CDR2 are WNHNN and SYGVQD (reference sequence). Trimming cost V 5 bases and J 9 bases; bases outside gene matches: 7.

The chain joins TRBV11-2 to TRBJ2-7; a possible D gene is TRBD1 (5 bases). Germline V gives CDR1 SGHAT, CDR2 FQNNGV. CDR3 length equals 12 residues. Trimming pared 4 bases from V and 1 base from J, leaving 5 bases between. CDR3 loop: CASSSGSYEQYF. The CDR3 DNA is TGTGCCAGCAGCTCAGGGTCCTACGAGCAGTACTTC.

The V gene is TRBV10-2, the J gene TRBJ2-7; D remains ambiguous. V was clipped by 1 base and J by 2 bases, with 15 bases between them. Germline V lookup: CDR1 WSHSY, CDR2 SAAADI. The CDR3 totals 16 residues. The CDR3 coding sequence is TGCGCCAGCAGTGAGTGGGCTACCAGGTTTGCCTACGAGCAGTACTTC. It specifies CASSEWATRFAYEQYF.

The chain combines TRBV27 with TRBJ2-7; D might be TRBD2 (6 bases). Germline loops: CDR1 MNHEY, CDR2 SMNVEV (reference sequence). V lost 0 bases and J lost 6, with 12 bases in between. The length of the CDR3 is 14 residues. The DNA for the CDR3 is TGTGCCAGCAGTTTATCTAGCGGTAGTTCCGAGCAGTACTTC. Encoded protein: CASSLSSGSSEQYF.

This clone was counted a few times. V gene TRBV19 combines with J gene TRBJ2-1; 9 nucleotides line up with TRBD2. The CDR3 runs to 15 residues. CDR1 LNHDA and CDR2 SQIVND come from the germline V gene (reference sequence). V dropped 3 bases and J dropped 6; count of bases not matched to a gene: 6. In nucleotides, the CDR3 is TGTGCCAGTAGTATTAAGGCGGGGGGGGGCAATGAGCAGTTCTTC. Translation: CASSIKAGGGNEQFF.

The V and J genes are TRBV13 and TRBJ1-2, with 9 positions matching TRBD1. The CDR3 is 15 residues long. J was trimmed by 3 bases and V by 4 bases; bases with no gene match: 6. Germline V gives CDR1 PRHDT, CDR2 FYEKMQ (reference sequence). The CDR3 DNA reads as TGTGCCAGCAGCTCTAGACAGGGGGAGGACTATGGCTACACCTTC. This codes for CASSSRQGEDYGYTF.

In this sample, this clone turned up once. The chain links TRBV7-3 to TRBJ1-2; maybe TRBD1 (6 bases). This CDR3 is built from 15 residues. Germline V lookup: CDR1 SGHTA, CDR2 FQGTGA. Trimming stripped 6 bases from V and 3 bases from J, with 17 bases between. The DNA for the CDR3 is TGTGCCAGCAGTCGCGGGCCAGGGGTGCACTATGGCTACACCTTC. This gives the protein CASSRGPGVHYGYTF.

This chain uses TRBV5-4 with TRBJ2-7; D remains unclear. CDR1 SGHNT and CDR2 YYREEE come from the germline V gene (reference sequence). Between the trimmed V and J ends, which lost 7 bases and 6 bases, there was a span of 14 bases. This CDR3 contains 12 residues. CDR3 in DNA: TGTGCCAGCTCTAGAGAGGCGCGCGAGCAGTACTTC. Encoded protein: CASSREAREQYF.

The chain employs TRBV25-1 and TRBJ2-1; D is ambiguous. The CDR3 has 15 amino acids. CDR1 and CDR2 (germline): MGHDK, SYGVNS. V lost 2 bases and J 0 bases, leaving 8 bases between the germline ends. The CDR3 sequence: CASSEDSSSYNEQFF. The DNA of the CDR3 is TGTGCCAGCAGTGAAGACTCGAGCTCCTACAATGAGCAGTTCTTC.

The V gene is TRBV19, the J gene TRBJ2-1; a possible D gene is TRBD2 (6 bases). In germline, CDR1 is LNHDA, CDR2 SQIVND (reference sequence). The CDR3 is 13 residues long. V lost 3 bases and J 4 bases, leaving 7 bases between the germline ends. The CDR3 bases are TGTGCCAGTAGTATCGGACTATACAATGAGCAGTTCTTC. Amino acid sequence: CASSIGLYNEQFF.

This clone was detected a few times. This chain links TRBV5-1 with TRBJ1-2; a possible D gene is TRBD1 (5 bases). Germline CDR1 reads SGHRS; CDR2 reads YFSETQ. The V end was cut by 2 bases, the J end by 7 bases, with 15 bases between. The CDR3 contains 14 residues. The CDR3 protein is CASSFSQGGLGYTF. The DNA of the CDR3 is TGCGCCAGCAGCTTTAGTCAGGGTGGGCTTGGCTACACCTTC.

The chain employs TRBV28 and TRBJ2-7; perhaps TRBD2 as D (5 bases). The V end lost 7 bases, the J end lost 6 bases, and 22 bases lay between the germline ends. Germline loops: CDR1 MDHEN, CDR2 SYDVKM. The CDR3 is 15 amino acids. CDR3 sequence (DNA): TGTGCCAGCATCGCCCGGGGTCAGCCTAGGAGCGAGCAGTACTTC. It codes for CASIARGQPRSEQYF.

The V gene is TRBV30, the J gene TRBJ2-3, with 7 nucleotides matching TRBD1. The trim removed 3 bases at V and 1 base at J, leaving 13 bases unmatched. This CDR3 has 17 residues. Germline CDR1 is GTSNPN and CDR2 is SVGIG (reference sequence). CDR3: CAWSRLLDRVGTDTQYF. CDR3 nucleotides: TGTGCCTGGAGCCGCCTACTCGACAGGGTCGGCACAGATACGCAGTATTTT.

This chain joins TRBV28 and TRBJ1-2; D gene unclear. V lost 5 bases and J 1 base, leaving 11 bases between the germline ends. Germline CDR1 and CDR2: MDHEN and SYDVKM. CDR3 length: 14 residues. The CDR3 DNA follows: TGTGCCAGCAGTACTCGAGGCCTTAACTATGGCTACACCTTC. Translation: CASSTRGLNYGYTF.